This T cell receptor beta chain was obtained from a study of control samples from healthy donors and cancer patients. This CDR3 spans 15 amino acids. Trimming left V 5 bases short and J 0 bases short, with 13 bases between. Germline CDR1 SGHAT, CDR2 FQNNGV. Here immunoSEQ multiplex PCR was the method, and the copy in TCRdb shows in-frame clones only, minus some. The repertoire holds about 130,000 clones, 90% seen once, with about 2.3% in the top ten. The chain links TRBV11-2 to TRBJ1-1, with unresolved D. The source material was blood. This TCR was sampled from a man aged 40-50 years in good health. CDR3 DNA: TGTGCCAGCAGCCCTAGACTCCTCGTGAACACTGAAGCTTTCTTT. This sequence encodes CASSPRLLVNTEAFF. Complete variable domain (other parts from reference TRBV11-2 and TRBJ1-1): EAGVAQSPRYKIIEKRQSVAFWCNPISGHATLYWYQQILGQGPKLLIQFQNNGVVDDSQLPKDRFSAERLKGVDSTLKIQPAKLEDSAVYLCASSPRLLVNTEAFFGQGTRLTVV.